Shown below are 29 T cell receptor beta chains from a single sample sequenced in a study of Tregs in tolerant kidney transplant recipients (dated by TCRdb to the late 2010s). Library generation was performed with the immunoSEQ multiplex PCR assay. In TCRdb, the immuneACCESS table is reduced to in-frame sequences with V and J assigned. These tables do not hold every clone; where another copy was compared, an unresolved V gene accounts for under half, and the others remain unexplained. In this sample the table shows about 4,900 clones, 40% of which occur a single time. The ten largest clones represent 6% of the sample. Antigens of these TCRs are unknown. The sequencing sample was made of CD8+ T cells from blood cultured with allogeneic cells. These receptors came from a human donor in good health.

The J gene is TRBJ1-1, the V gene TRBV7-9; tentative D call: TRBD1 (5 bases). The germline CDR1 and CDR2 sequences are SEHNR and FQNEAQ (reference sequence). The CDR3 totals 14 residues. Trimming removed 5 bases at V and 3 bases at J, with 13 bases between. Written as DNA, the CDR3 is TGTGCCAGCAGCGGCAGGGCTGGGGACACTGAAGCTTTCTTT. Amino acids: CASSGRAGDTEAFF.

V and J are TRBV23-1 and TRBJ2-3, with a possible D match to TRBD2 (6 bases). TRBV23-1 is labeled an ORF, and its function is uncertain. V lost 10 bases and J lost 4, with 24 bases in between. CDR3 length: 16 amino acids. CDR3 protein: CANTPGSREDPDTQYF. The CDR3 DNA is TGCGCCAACACGCCCGGGAGCAGGGAAGATCCAGATACGCAGTATTTT.

By its share, this clone is medium-sized. This chain links TRBV11-2 with TRBJ2-1; D tentatively fits TRBD1 or TRBD2 (5 bases each). Germline-derived CDR1 and CDR2 are SGHAT and FQNNGV. Trimming took off 0 bases at V and 10 bases at J, with 10 bases between the two ends. The CDR3 runs 13 residues. CDR3 sequence: CASSLESRGEQFF. The CDR3 DNA follows: TGTGCCAGCAGCTTAGAATCTCGGGGCGAGCAGTTCTTC.

The CDR3 spells CASSYVPGNTIYF. Here the CDR3 DNA reads TGTGCCAGCAGTTACGTCCCTGGAAACACCATATATTTT. The chain is built from TRBV6-5 and TRBJ1-3; no clear D. The V end was cut by 2 bases, the J end by 2 bases, with 4 bases between. The CDR3 is 13 amino acids. Germline V gene data show CDR1 as MNHEY and CDR2 as SVGAGI.

This clone was seen a few times. One junction end does not reproduce the germline sequence, and a read error may be involved. The CDR3 loop is CRGVRNTGELFF. The DNA of the CDR3 is TGCCGCGGGGTGAGGAACACCGGGGAGCTGTTTTTT. The chain joins TRBV10-3 to TRBJ2-2, with D perhaps matching TRBD2 (6 bases). Germline V gene lookup returns CDR1 ENHRY and CDR2 SYGVKD. This CDR3 comprises 12 residues.

The gene calls are TRBV6-6 and TRBJ2-2; D is undetermined. Germline CDR1 MNHNY, CDR2 SVGAGI (reference sequence). With 4 bases removed from V and 4 bases from J, the gap between germline ends came to 10 bases. This CDR3 spans 14 amino acids. The CDR3: CASSSTTSTGELFF. In DNA form, the CDR3 reads TGTGCCAGCAGTTCAACCACTTCCACCGGGGAGCTGTTTTTT.

This clone was observed a few times. The genes are TRBV5-4 and TRBJ2-7; D gene uncertain. CDR1 and CDR2 from the germline V gene are SGHNT and YYREEE (reference sequence). Trimming shortened V by 3 bases and J by 3 bases, and 13 bases separated the two germline ends. This CDR3 has 14 amino acids. The DNA of the CDR3 is TGTGCCAGCAGCTCCTCCAACGACCTCTACGAGCAGTACTTC. Translation: CASSSSNDLYEQYF.

This clone is medium-sized (0.01 to 0.1%). The chain recombines TRBV7-9 with TRBJ1-2; TRBD1 matches 8 bases. Germline CDR1 reads SEHNR; CDR2 reads FQNEAQ (reference sequence). The ends lost 4 bases at V and 8 bases at J; junction bases unmatched: 9. The CDR3 consists of 14 residues. The CDR3 DNA follows: TGTGCCAGCAGCTCCCCGGCAGGGGGCGAGGGCTACACCTTC. Encoded protein: CASSSPAGGEGYTF.

The chain combines TRBV4-3 with TRBJ1-2, with D perhaps matching TRBD1 (6 bases). The CDR3 has 15 residues. The V gene's germline CDR1 is LGHNA and CDR2 YSLEER. Between the trimmed V and J ends, which lost 0 bases and 6 bases, there was a span of 14 bases. This CDR3 is CASSQDTGTGNGYTF. For the CDR3, the DNA is TGCGCCAGCAGCCAAGATACGGGCACAGGGAATGGCTACACCTTC.

A word on this clone: This clone may be a read error of a much larger clone one base away. The genes are TRBV5-1 and TRBJ2-7, with TRBD1 matching over 11 bases. Trimming took 4 bases from V and 2 from J; bases not matched to a gene: 2. The CDR3 totals 14 residues. From germline, CDR1 is SGHRS and CDR2 YFSETQ. The CDR3 here is CASSPGQGAYEQYF. The CDR3 nucleotides read TGCGCCAGCAGCCCGGGACAGGGGGCCTACGAGCAGTACTTC.

With regard to this clone: A far larger clone is one base from this, pointing to a likely read error. The chain uses TRBV5-4 and TRBJ1-5; 8 nucleotides agree with TRBD1. The CDR3 loop spans 15 amino acids. Germline-derived CDR1 and CDR2 are SGHNT and YYREEE (reference sequence). With V trimmed by 4 bases and J by 9 bases, 12 bases remained unmatched. In DNA form, the CDR3 reads TGTGCCAGCAGCCAAGAGTGGACAGGGCGGAGGCCCCAGCATTTT. Protein product: CASSQEWTGRRPQHF.

This clone was seen once. The gene calls are TRBV6-6 and TRBJ2-1, with 8 positions matching TRBD2. CDR1 and CDR2 (germline): MNHNY, SVGAGI (reference sequence). V lost 3 bases to trimming and J lost 5 bases; unmatched junction nucleotides: 6. The CDR3 consists of 15 residues. The CDR3 loop reads CASSYAMTSDNEQFF. CDR3 DNA sequence: TGTGCCAGCAGTTATGCGATGACTAGCGACAATGAGCAGTTCTTC.

This clone is labeled as medium-sized (0.01 to 0.1%). The J gene is TRBJ2-4, the V gene TRBV28, with TRBD1 matching over 8 bases. Germline lookup yields CDR1 MDHEN and CDR2 SYDVKM. J gave up 7 bases and V 6 bases, and 14 bases lay outside the gene matches. This CDR3 contains 16 residues. The CDR3: CASSITGGVQRNIQYF. For the CDR3, the DNA is TGTGCCAGCAGCATTACAGGGGGAGTGCAAAGGAACATTCAGTACTTC.

The V call is TRBV7-3, the J call TRBJ1-1; D might be TRBD1 (5 bases). The CDR3 consists of 13 residues. The germline CDR1 and CDR2 sequences are SGHTA and FQGTGA. The V and J ends lost 2 bases and 7 bases respectively, with 11 bases between them. CDR3 nucleotide sequence: TGTGCCAGCAGCTTAGGGGGGAACCGTGAAGCTTTCTTT. This translates into CASSLGGNREAFF.

In its sample, this clone was seen a few times. In nucleotides, the CDR3 is TGTGCCAGCAGCTTAGTGGGGGCGGGGGCACCCCTCCACTTT. This translates into CASSLVGAGAPLHF. The rearrangement uses TRBV7-6 and TRBJ1-6; a possible D gene is TRBD1 (6 bases). V was shortened by 1 base and J by 11 bases, with 12 bases between the two germline ends. The germline V gene encodes CDR1 SGHVS and CDR2 FNYEAQ. The CDR3 has 14 amino acids.

The rearrangement uses TRBV6-6 and TRBJ1-6; D remains unclear. V was pared by 7 bases and J by 0 bases, with 10 bases between. The CDR3 loop spans 15 amino acids. Per the germline V gene, CDR1 is MNHNY and CDR2 is SVGAGI (reference sequence). The CDR3 loop is CASTQLHSYNSPLHF. CDR3 nucleotides: TGTGCCAGCACACAACTGCACTCCTATAATTCACCCCTCCACTTT.

This clone is judged medium-sized. This chain joins TRBV7-8 and TRBJ2-5, with D perhaps matching TRBD1 (6 bases). CDR3 size: 13 residues. Trimming left V 0 bases short and J 4 bases short, with 6 bases between. CDR1 and CDR2 (germline): SGHVS, FQNEAQ. CDR3 in amino acids: CASSLADRETQYF. CDR3 DNA sequence: TGTGCCAGCAGCTTAGCGGACAGAGAGACCCAGTACTTC.

By sample share, this clone is medium-sized. The V and J genes are TRBV7-6 and TRBJ2-1; 9 nucleotides match TRBD2. The CDR3 spans 17 residues. In germline, CDR1 is SGHVS, CDR2 FNYEAQ. The J segment lost 0 bases and the V segment lost 5 bases, leaving 8 bases of the junction unmatched. CDR3 region: CASSLPGGGASYNEQFF. CDR3 DNA sequence: TGTGCCAGCAGCCTCCCGGGCGGGGGGGCCTCCTACAATGAGCAGTTCTTC.

J is TRBJ1-1 and V is TRBV5-4, with D possibly matching TRBD1 (6 bases). The V end lost 4 bases, the J end lost 0 bases, and 13 bases lay between the germline ends. The CDR3 covers 15 residues. The germline CDR1 and CDR2 sequences are SGHNT and YYREEE (reference sequence). The CDR3 DNA reads TGTGCCAGCAGCCAAGAAACAGGGATGAACACTGAAGCTTTCTTT. This gives the protein CASSQETGMNTEAFF.

This clone is categorized as medium-sized (0.01 to 0.1%). The chain carries TRBV6-5 and TRBJ1-5, with D tentatively TRBD1 (5 bases). The germline gives CDR1 MNHEY, CDR2 SVGAGI. V was shortened by 2 bases and J by 8 bases, with 13 bases between the two germline ends. The CDR3 is made up of 14 amino acids. CDR3 sequence reads: CASSYGGGVEPQHF. CDR3 nucleotides: TGTGCCAGCAGTTACGGGGGTGGTGTGGAGCCCCAGCATTTT.

By frequency in the sample, this clone is medium-sized. This chain joins TRBV27 and TRBJ1-2; possibly TRBD1 for D (5 bases). The CDR3 length is 15 residues. Germline V lookup: CDR1 MNHEY, CDR2 SMNVEV (reference sequence). The ends were cut back, 4 bases at V and 5 bases at J, with 17 bases in the middle. CDR3 sequence reads: CASSWSPGRIYGYTF. DNA of the CDR3: TGTGCCAGCAGTTGGTCCCCGGGACGGATATATGGCTACACCTTC.

By proportion, this clone is medium-sized (0.01 to 0.1%). This chain links TRBV19 with TRBJ1-5; a possible D gene is TRBD1 (5 bases). The CDR3 has 15 amino acids. V was cut by 5 bases and J by 4 bases, with 15 bases left in between. The germline V gene has CDR1 LNHDA and CDR2 SQIVND (reference sequence). The CDR3 reads CASSPPGPGNQPQHF. The CDR3 nucleotides are TGTGCCAGTAGTCCTCCGGGACCCGGAAATCAGCCCCAGCATTTT.

The chain employs TRBV2 and TRBJ2-1; the match to TRBD1 covers 7 bases. Per germline, CDR1 SNHLY and CDR2 FYNNEI. The V and J ends lost 6 bases and 0 bases, in that order; junction bases with no gene match: 11. The CDR3 covers 17 residues. DNA for the CDR3: TGTGCCAGCAGCTTTCAAAAGACAGGGAGCTCCTACAATGAGCAGTTCTTC. It yields the protein CASSFQKTGSSYNEQFF.

The V gene is TRBV19, the J gene TRBJ2-7; no definite D call. Trimming pared 3 bases from V and 4 bases from J, leaving 16 bases between. Germline V gene lookup returns CDR1 LNHDA and CDR2 SQIVND (reference sequence). The CDR3 runs 15 residues. The CDR3 loop reads CASSIRLRNGYEQYF. The CDR3 coding sequence is TGTGCCAGTAGTATCAGGCTCAGGAACGGGTACGAGCAGTACTTC.

In its sample, this clone was seen once. The chain combines TRBV6-1 with TRBJ1-5, with a possible D match to TRBD1 (6 bases). The ends were cut back, 6 bases at V and 4 bases at J, with 10 bases in the middle. This CDR3 is 13 amino acids long. CDR1 is MNHNS, CDR2 SASEGT, per germline. In nucleotides, the CDR3 is TGTGCCAGCAGACCAACAGGGAATCAGCCCCAGCATTTT. As protein: CASRPTGNQPQHF.

This clone is judged medium-sized. This chain links TRBV2 with TRBJ1-1; a possible D gene is TRBD1 (6 bases). V dropped 4 bases and J dropped 3 bases, with 15 bases sitting between them. The CDR3 spans 15 residues. Germline CDR1 and CDR2: SNHLY and FYNNEI. CDR3 residues: CASSVRTDVYTEAFF. Here the CDR3 DNA reads TGTGCCAGCAGTGTTAGGACAGACGTTTACACTGAAGCTTTCTTT.

This clone is termed medium-sized (0.01 to 0.1%). This chain joins TRBV29-1 and TRBJ2-1; 8 nucleotides line up with TRBD2. CDR1 and CDR2 (germline): SQVTM, ANQGSEA. V gave up 7 bases and J gave up 7 bases; unmatched junction bases: 6. This CDR3 contains 12 residues. CDR3 amino acids: CSASGLGNEQFF. The CDR3 region has the DNA TGCAGCGCCTCGGGACTAGGGAATGAGCAGTTCTTC.

The chain recombines TRBV6-5 with TRBJ2-6; D remains unclear. CDR3 length: 14 residues. Germline V gene sequence: CDR1 MNHEY, CDR2 SVGAGI. V lost 2 bases and J lost 0, with 2 bases in between. The CDR3 DNA reads as TGTGCCAGCAGTTACAGCTCTGGGGCCAACGTCCTGACTTTC. This translates into CASSYSSGANVLTF.

This chain links TRBV5-4 with TRBJ1-2; TRBD1 matches 7 bases. CDR1 is SGHNT and CDR2 is YYREEE in the germline V gene (reference sequence). The CDR3 is 14 amino acids. J gave up 4 bases and V 4 bases, and 7 bases lay outside the gene matches. The CDR3 sequence is CASSPSGQPYGYTF. The CDR3 bases are TGTGCCAGCAGCCCTTCGGGACAGCCCTATGGCTACACCTTC.